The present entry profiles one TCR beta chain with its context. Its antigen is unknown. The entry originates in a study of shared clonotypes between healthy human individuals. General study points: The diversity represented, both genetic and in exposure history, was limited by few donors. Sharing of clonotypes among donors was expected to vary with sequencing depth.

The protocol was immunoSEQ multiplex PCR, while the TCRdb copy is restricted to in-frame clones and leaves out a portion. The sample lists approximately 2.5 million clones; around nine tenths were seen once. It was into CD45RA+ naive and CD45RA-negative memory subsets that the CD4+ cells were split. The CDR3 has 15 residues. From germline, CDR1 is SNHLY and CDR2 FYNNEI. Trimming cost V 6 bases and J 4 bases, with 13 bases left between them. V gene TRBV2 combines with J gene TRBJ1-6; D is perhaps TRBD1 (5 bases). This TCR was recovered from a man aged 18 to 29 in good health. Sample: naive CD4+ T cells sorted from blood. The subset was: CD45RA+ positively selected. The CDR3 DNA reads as TGTGCCAGCAGGGGACCCTACCTATATAATTCACCCCTCCACTTT. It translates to CASRGPYLYNSPLHF. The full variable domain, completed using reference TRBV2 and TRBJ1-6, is EPEVTQTPSHQVTQMGQEVILRCVPISNHLYFYWYRQILGQKVEFLVSFYNNEISEKSEIFDDQFSVERPDGSNFTLKIRSTKLEDSAMYFCASRGPYLYNSPLHFGNGTRLTVT.